These 10 T cell receptor beta chains came from one sample sequenced in a study of blood T cell repertoires in COVID-19. The protocol was immunoSEQ multiplex PCR, while the TCRdb copy is restricted to in-frame clones and leaves out a portion. Of some 110,000 clones listed, 70% to 85% are singletons. The sample comprised peripheral blood. These receptors were collected from a man aged 45 to 65 with acute or convalescent COVID-19.

The chain joins TRBV7-2 to TRBJ1-2; weak D call: TRBD1 (6 bases). Trimming took 9 bases from V and 7 from J, leaving 12 bases between them. CDR1 is SGHTA and CDR2 is FQGNSA in the germline V gene. The CDR3 length is 11 residues. The CDR3 coding sequence is TGTGCCAGTAGGGGGTTGGTTGGCTACACCTTC. Translated, it gives CASRGLVGYTF.

This sequence joins TRBV29-1 and TRBJ1-1; maybe TRBD1 (6 bases). V was cut by 5 bases and J by 1 base, with 8 bases left in between. The V gene's germline CDR1 is SQVTM and CDR2 ANQGSEA. CDR3 length: 12 residues. CDR3 in amino acids: CSVKTGNTEAFF. CDR3 nucleotide sequence: TGCAGCGTTAAGACAGGGAACACTGAAGCTTTCTTT.

The CDR3 DNA is TGTGCCAGCAGCTTCGGACTAGCGGGGGGCGGTGAGCAGTTCTTC. Translation: CASSFGLAGGGEQFF. The rearrangement links TRBV5-4 to TRBJ2-1; TRBD2 aligns across 14 bases. This CDR3 spans 15 amino acids. V lost 2 bases to trimming and J lost 9 bases; unmatched junction nucleotides: 4. Germline lookup yields CDR1 SGHNT and CDR2 YYREEE (reference sequence).

The CDR3 protein is CASSLTGVTEAFF. DNA for the CDR3: TGTGCCAGCAGCTTAACAGGGGTCACTGAAGCTTTCTTT. This sequence joins TRBV7-3 and TRBJ1-1; TRBD1 is a possible D gene (5 bases). V was trimmed by 0 bases and J by 4 bases, leaving 6 bases between them. CDR1 is SGHTA, CDR2 FQGTGA, per germline. This CDR3 region has 13 residues.

The genes are TRBV30 and TRBJ1-2; 9 bases match TRBD1. V trimming: 1 base; J trimming: 4 bases; junction bases outside the gene matches: 19. Germline assignment: CDR1 GTSNPN and CDR2 SVGIG (reference sequence). The CDR3 runs 19 residues. CDR3 residues: CAWSGYPSITGQGGYGYTF. The DNA for the CDR3 is TGTGCCTGGAGTGGTTACCCTAGTATTACGGGACAGGGAGGCTATGGCTACACCTTC.

The chain combines TRBV19 with TRBJ1-2; TRBD1 matches 7 bases. Per the germline V gene, CDR1 is LNHDA and CDR2 is SQIVND (reference sequence). V shed 5 bases and J 4 bases; nucleotides not matched to a gene: 13. CDR3 size: 16 residues. CDR3 DNA: TGTGCCAGTAGTCTTGGAAAGGGGGCATGGGGCTATGGCTACACCTTC. Translating it yields CASSLGKGAWGYGYTF.

V usage is TRBV11-2 and J usage is TRBJ2-4; 13 bases fit TRBD2. Losses at the gene ends were 3 bases for V and 1 base for J; bases not matched to a gene: 6. CDR3 length: 18 residues. From germline, CDR1 is SGHAT and CDR2 FQNNGV. The CDR3 sequence is CASSLGLAGSFAKNIQYF. The CDR3 DNA is TGTGCCAGCAGCTTGGGACTAGCGGGGTCGTTCGCCAAAAACATTCAGTACTTC.

This sequence joins TRBV27 and TRBJ1-5; D might be TRBD1 (6 bases). Trimming cost V 6 bases and J 1 base, with 16 bases left between them. Germline V CDR1 and CDR2: MNHEY, SMNVEV (reference sequence). The CDR3 length is 16 residues. Here the CDR3 reads CASSQGGASSNQPQHF. The CDR3 nucleotides read TGTGCCAGCAGCCAAGGGGGGGCTTCGAGCAATCAGCCCCAGCATTTT.

The count of this clone is one. The chain employs TRBV5-1 and TRBJ2-1; 13 bases align to TRBD2. The V and J ends lost 4 bases and 6 bases, in that order; junction bases with no gene match: 10. CDR1 and CDR2 (germline): SGHRS, YFSETQ. The CDR3 is 17 amino acids. This chain's CDR3 is CASSPRTSGSTPNEQFF. The CDR3 nucleotides are TGCGCCAGCAGCCCACGGACTAGCGGGAGTACCCCCAATGAGCAGTTCTTC.

The gene calls are TRBV30 and TRBJ2-7, with a weak D call TRBD2 (6 bases). Germline CDR1 and CDR2: GTSNPN and SVGIG (reference sequence). This CDR3 is 13 amino acids long. Trimming left V 0 bases short and J 7 bases short, with 13 bases between. The CDR3 DNA sequence: TGTGCCTGGAGTGTGTGGCTAGCGCGGGAGCAGTACTTC. This translates into CAWSVWLAREQYF.